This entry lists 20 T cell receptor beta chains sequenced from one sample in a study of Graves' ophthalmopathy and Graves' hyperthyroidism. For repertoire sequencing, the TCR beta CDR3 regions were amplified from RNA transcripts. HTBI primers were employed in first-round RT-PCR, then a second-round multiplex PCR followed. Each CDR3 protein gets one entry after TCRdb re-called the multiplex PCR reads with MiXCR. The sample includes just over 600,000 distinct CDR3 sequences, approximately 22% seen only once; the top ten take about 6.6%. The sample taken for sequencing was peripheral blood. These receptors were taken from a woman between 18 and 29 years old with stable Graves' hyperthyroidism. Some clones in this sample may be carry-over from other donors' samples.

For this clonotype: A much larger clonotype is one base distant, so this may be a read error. CDR3 in DNA: TGCAGCGTTGCCGGGATGCCAAATAACGAGCAGTACTTC. As protein: CSVAGMPNNEQYF. The chain recombines TRBV29-1 with TRBJ2-7; maybe TRBD2 (5 bases). V gave up 4 bases and J gave up 5 bases, with 15 bases separating them. Germline V gene data show CDR1 as SQVTM and CDR2 as ANQGSEA. This CDR3 is built from 13 residues.

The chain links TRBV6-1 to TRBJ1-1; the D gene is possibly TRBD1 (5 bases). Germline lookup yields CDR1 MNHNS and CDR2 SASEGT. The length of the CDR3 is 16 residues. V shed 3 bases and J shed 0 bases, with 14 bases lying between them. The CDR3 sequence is CASSEWGISMNTEAFF. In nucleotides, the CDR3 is TGTGCCAGCAGTGAGTGGGGCATATCCATGAACACTGAAGCTTTCTTT.

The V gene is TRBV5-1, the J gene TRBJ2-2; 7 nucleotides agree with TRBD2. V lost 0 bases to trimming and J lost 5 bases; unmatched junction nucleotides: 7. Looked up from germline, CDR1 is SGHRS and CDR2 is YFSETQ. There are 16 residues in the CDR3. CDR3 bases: TGCGCCAGCAGCTTGGGGGCGGGAGTGGAGACCGGGGAGCTGTTTTTT. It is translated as CASSLGAGVETGELFF. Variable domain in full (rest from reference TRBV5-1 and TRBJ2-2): KAGVTQTPRYLIKTRGQQVTLSCSPISGHRSVSWYQQTPGQGLQFLFEYFSETQRNKGNFPGRFSGRQFSNSRSEMNVSTLELGDSALYLCASSLGAGVETGELFFGEGSRLTVL.

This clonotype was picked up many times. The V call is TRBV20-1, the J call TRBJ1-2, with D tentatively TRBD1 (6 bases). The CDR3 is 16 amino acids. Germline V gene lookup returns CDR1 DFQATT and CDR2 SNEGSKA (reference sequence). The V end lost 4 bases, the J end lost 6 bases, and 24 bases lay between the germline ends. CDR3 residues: CSAISLRIVGANGYTF. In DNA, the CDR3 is TGCAGTGCTATTTCGCTCCGTATAGTGGGGGCGAATGGCTACACCTTC.

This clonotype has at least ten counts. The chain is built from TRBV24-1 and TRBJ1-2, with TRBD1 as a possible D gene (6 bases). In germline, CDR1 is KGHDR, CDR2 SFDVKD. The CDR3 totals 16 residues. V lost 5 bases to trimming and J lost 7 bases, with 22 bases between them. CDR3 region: CATSATGRYLARGYTF. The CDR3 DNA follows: TGTGCCACCAGTGCCACAGGGAGGTATCTCGCCCGTGGCTACACCTTC.

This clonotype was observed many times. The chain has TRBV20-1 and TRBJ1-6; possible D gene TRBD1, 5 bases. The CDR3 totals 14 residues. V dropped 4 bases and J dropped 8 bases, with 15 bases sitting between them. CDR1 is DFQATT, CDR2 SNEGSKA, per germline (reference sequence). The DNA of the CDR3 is TGCAGTGCTAATCCGGGGCCAATAGATTCACCCCTCCACTTT. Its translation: CSANPGPIDSPLHF.

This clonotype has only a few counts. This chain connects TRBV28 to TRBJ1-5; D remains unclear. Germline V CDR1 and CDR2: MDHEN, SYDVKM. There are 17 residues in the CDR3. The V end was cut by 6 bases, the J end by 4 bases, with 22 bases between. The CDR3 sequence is CASSRSGERARNQPQHF. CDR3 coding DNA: TGTGCCAGCAGCCGGTCCGGGGAGAGGGCGCGGAATCAGCCCCAGCATTTT.

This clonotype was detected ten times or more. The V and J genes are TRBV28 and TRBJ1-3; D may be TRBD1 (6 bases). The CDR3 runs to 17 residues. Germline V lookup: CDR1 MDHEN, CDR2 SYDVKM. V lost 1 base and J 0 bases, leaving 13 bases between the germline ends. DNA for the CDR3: TGTGCCAGCAGTTTATATTGGACAGTCAACTCTGGAAACACCATATATTTT. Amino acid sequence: CASSLYWTVNSGNTIYF.

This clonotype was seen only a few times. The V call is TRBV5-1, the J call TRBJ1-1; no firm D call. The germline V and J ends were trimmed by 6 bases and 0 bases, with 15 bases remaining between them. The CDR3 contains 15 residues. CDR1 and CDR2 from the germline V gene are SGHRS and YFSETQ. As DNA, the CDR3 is TGCGCCAGCAAAATTGGACGGAACATGAACACTGAAGCTTTCTTT. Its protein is CASKIGRNMNTEAFF.

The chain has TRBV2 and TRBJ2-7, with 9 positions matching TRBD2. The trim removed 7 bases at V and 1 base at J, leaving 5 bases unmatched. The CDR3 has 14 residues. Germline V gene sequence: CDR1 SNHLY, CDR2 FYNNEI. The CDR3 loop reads CASTLAGSSYEQYF. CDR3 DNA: TGTGCCAGCACTCTAGCGGGGTCTTCCTACGAGCAGTACTTC.

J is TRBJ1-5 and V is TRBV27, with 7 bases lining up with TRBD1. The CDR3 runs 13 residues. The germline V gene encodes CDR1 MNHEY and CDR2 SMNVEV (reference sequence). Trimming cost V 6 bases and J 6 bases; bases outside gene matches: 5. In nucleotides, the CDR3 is TGTGCCAGCAGACCCCGACAGGGTCAGCCCCAGCATTTT. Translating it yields CASRPRQGQPQHF.

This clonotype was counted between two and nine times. The CDR3 reads CASSETPNRGGEQFF. The CDR3 DNA reads as TGTGCCAGCAGTGAAACCCCGAACAGGGGCGGTGAGCAGTTCTTC. The chain employs TRBV25-1 and TRBJ2-1; the match to TRBD1 covers 7 bases. Germline V CDR1 and CDR2: MGHDK, SYGVNS. This CDR3 spans 15 amino acids. The junction had 10 bases not matched to a gene; V was cut back by 2 bases and J by 9 bases.

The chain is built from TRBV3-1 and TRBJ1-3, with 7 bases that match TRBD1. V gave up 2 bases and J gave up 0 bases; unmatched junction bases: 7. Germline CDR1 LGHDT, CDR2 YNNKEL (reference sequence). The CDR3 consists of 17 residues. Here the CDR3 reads CASSQNTGAISGNTIYF. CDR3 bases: TGTGCCAGCAGCCAAAATACAGGGGCGATCTCTGGAAACACCATATATTTT.

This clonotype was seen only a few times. CDR3 nucleotide sequence: TGTGCCAGCAGTTTAACCCCGGCAGGGGGCATGAATCCACCCCTCCACTTT. It encodes CASSLTPAGGMNPPLHF. V gene TRBV27 combines with J gene TRBJ1-6; TRBD1 aligns across 8 bases. The CDR3 contains 17 residues. V trimming: 2 bases; J trimming: 11 bases; junction bases outside the gene matches: 14. Germline V gives CDR1 MNHEY, CDR2 SMNVEV (reference sequence).

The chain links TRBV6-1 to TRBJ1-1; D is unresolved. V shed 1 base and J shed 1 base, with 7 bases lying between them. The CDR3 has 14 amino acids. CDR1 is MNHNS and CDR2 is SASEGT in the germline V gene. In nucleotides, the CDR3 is TGTGCCAGCAGTGAAGGGTGGGCGAACACTGAAGCTTTCTTT. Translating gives CASSEGWANTEAFF.

The CDR3 DNA follows: TGTGCCAGCTCACCACGTAAAGGGTCGAACACTGAAGCTTTCTTT. Translation gives CASSPRKGSNTEAFF. V gene TRBV18 combines with J gene TRBJ1-1; D is undetermined. V was trimmed by 1 base and J by 1 base, leaving 10 bases between them. Germline V lookup: CDR1 KGHSH, CDR2 LQKENI. CDR3 size: 15 residues.

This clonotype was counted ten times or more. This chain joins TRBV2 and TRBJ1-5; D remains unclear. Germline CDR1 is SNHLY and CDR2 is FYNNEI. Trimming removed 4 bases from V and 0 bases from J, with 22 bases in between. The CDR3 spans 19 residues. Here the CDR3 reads CASSGTVAFKVYSNQPQHF. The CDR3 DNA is TGTGCCAGCAGTGGGACTGTGGCTTTTAAGGTTTATAGCAATCAGCCCCAGCATTTT. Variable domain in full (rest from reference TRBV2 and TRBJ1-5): EPEVTQTPSHQVTQMGQEVILRCVPISNHLYFYWYRQILGQKVEFLVSFYNNEISEKSEIFDDQFSVERPDGSNFTLKIRSTKLEDSAMYFCASSGTVAFKVYSNQPQHFGDGTRLSIL.

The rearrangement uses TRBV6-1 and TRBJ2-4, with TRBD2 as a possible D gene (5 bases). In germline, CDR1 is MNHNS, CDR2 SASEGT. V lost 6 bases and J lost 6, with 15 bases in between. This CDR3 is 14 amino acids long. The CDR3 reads CASSLTGDSNIQYF. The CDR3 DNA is TGTGCCAGCAGCCTAACCGGGGATTCAAACATTCAGTACTTC.

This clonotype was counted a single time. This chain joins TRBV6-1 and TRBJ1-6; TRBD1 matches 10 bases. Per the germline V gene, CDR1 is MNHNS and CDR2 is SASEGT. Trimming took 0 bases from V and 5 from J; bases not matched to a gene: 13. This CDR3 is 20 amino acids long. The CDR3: CASSEALGQGMITNNSPLHF. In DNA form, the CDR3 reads TGTGCCAGCAGTGAAGCGCTGGGACAGGGGATGATAACCAATAATTCACCCCTCCACTTT.

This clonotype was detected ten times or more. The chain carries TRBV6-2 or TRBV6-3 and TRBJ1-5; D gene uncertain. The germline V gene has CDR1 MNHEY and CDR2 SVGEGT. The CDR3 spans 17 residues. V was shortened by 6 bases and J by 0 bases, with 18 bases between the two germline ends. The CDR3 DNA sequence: TGTGCCAGCAGCTACCATCGCGGACCGAATAGCAATCAGCCCCAGCATTTT. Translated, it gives CASSYHRGPNSNQPQHF.